This T cell receptor beta chain was identified during a study of radiation and T cells in renal cell carcinoma. Whole-study findings and limits: In nephrectomy-only tumors, top 100 clonotypes averaged roughly 43%, versus approximately 50% irradiated. Dominant CDR3 motifs were more common in irradiated tumors than controls. Without pretreatment biopsies, baseline tumor clonotype presence was undetermined.

This CDR3 is 14 amino acids long. V shed 7 bases and J 5 bases; nucleotides not matched to a gene: 12. Germline V gene lookup returns CDR1 SGHDT and CDR2 YYEEEE. This clone showed up just a few times. Its antigen is not known. The repertoire was sequenced with immunoSEQ multiplex PCR; TCRdb's copy has only in-frame clones and lacks some. The sample holds around 13,000 clones; roughly a third are singletons and the top ten take about 16%. As for treatment: 15 Gy SBRT to primary tumor, nephrectomy 4 weeks later. Nephrectomy followed 15 Gy stereotactic body radiation by 4 weeks. The receptor was derived from a man between 60 and 75 years old with renal cell carcinoma. This rearrangement joins TRBV5-6 to TRBJ2-7, with 7 bases identical to TRBD1. The material was tumor tissue, obtained from a patient whose treatment included radiotherapy and nephrectomy. CDR3 loop: CASATSPTGDEQYV. Here the CDR3 DNA reads TGTGCCAGCGCCACATCCCCCACAGGGGACGAGCAGTACGTC.